This T cell receptor beta chain was observed in a study of OX40 agonist ivuxolimab in advanced cancers. Looking at the study overall: Patients assigned to dose escalation were diagnosed with hepatocellular carcinoma, melanoma, renal cell or head and neck cancer.

Trimming stripped 1 base from V and 1 base from J, with 4 bases between. Germline lookup yields CDR1 SGHVS and CDR2 FQNEAQ. The length of the CDR3 is 13 residues. This clone occurred a few times. Only in-frame clones appear in the TCRdb table, and some are missing; sequencing was by immunoSEQ multiplex PCR. The profile covers about 48,000 clones, with roughly 80% appearing a single time and 1.1% taken by the ten largest. J is TRBJ1-1 and V is TRBV7-8, with no clear D. This TCR derives from an adult with an advanced solid tumor such as melanoma, head and neck, liver or kidney cancer. Sequences were derived from CD4+ or CD8+ T cells sorted from blood, sampled in a trial of the OX40 agonist ivuxolimab. CDR3 sequence: CASSLEGNTEAFF. DNA for the CDR3: TGTGCCAGCAGCTTAGAGGGGAACACTGAAGCTTTCTTT.